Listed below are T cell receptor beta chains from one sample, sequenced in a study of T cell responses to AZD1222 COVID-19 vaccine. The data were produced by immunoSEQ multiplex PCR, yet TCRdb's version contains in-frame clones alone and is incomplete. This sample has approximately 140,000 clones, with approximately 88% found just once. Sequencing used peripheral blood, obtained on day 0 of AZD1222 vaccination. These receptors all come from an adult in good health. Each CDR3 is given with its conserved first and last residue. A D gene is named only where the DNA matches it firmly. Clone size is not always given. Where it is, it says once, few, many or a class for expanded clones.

CDR3: CASSIGPGNYGYTF
DNA: TGTGCCAGTAGTATTGGGCCAGGGAACTATGGCTACACCTTC
V: TRBV19
J: TRBJ1-2
size: -
D: -

CDR3: CASRGRTEAFF
DNA: TGTGCCAGCAGGGGGCGGACTGAAGCTTTCTTT
V: TRBV12-3/TRBV12-4
J: TRBJ1-1
size: once
D: -

CDR3: CASSLEGVTYEQYF
DNA: TGTGCCAGCAGCTTAGAGGGCGTAACCTACGAGCAGTACTTC
V: TRBV11-1
J: TRBJ2-7
size: -
D: -

CDR3: CASSQRERSVPYSPLHF
DNA: TGTGCCAGCAGCCAACGAGAGCGATCCGTCCCCTATTCACCCCTCCACTTT
V: TRBV7-9
J: TRBJ1-6
size: -
D: -

CDR3: CASSAPGVTKISGYTF
DNA: TGCGCCAGCAGCGCCCCGGGAGTAACTAAGATAAGCGGCTACACCTTC
V: TRBV5-1
J: TRBJ1-2
size: -
D: -

CDR3: CASSRYDRGEYGYTF
DNA: TGCGCCAGCAGCCGATATGACAGGGGGGAGTATGGCTACACCTTC
V: TRBV4-1
J: TRBJ1-2
size: -
D: TRBD1

CDR3: CASSYMTGLTSGGYTF
DNA: TGTGCCAGCAGTTACATGACAGGCTTGACATCAGGGGGCTACACCTTC
V: TRBV6-5
J: TRBJ1-2
size: -
D: -

CDR3: CASSPPSSPQNIQYF
DNA: TGTGCCAGCTCACCACCGAGCAGCCCACAAAACATTCAGTACTTC
V: TRBV18
J: TRBJ2-4
size: -
D: -

CDR3: CASSQDWGTGLNTEAFF
DNA: TGTGCCAGCAGCCAAGATTGGGGGACAGGGCTGAACACTGAAGCTTTCTTT
V: TRBV3-1/TRBV3-2
J: TRBJ1-1
size: -
D: TRBD1

CDR3: CASSPLGQNQETQYF
DNA: TGCGCCAGCAGCCCATTGGGACAGAACCAAGAGACCCAGTACTTC
V: TRBV5-1
J: TRBJ2-5
size: -
D: TRBD1

CDR3: CASSPLAGETYEQYF
DNA: TGTGCCAGCTCCCCACTAGCGGGCGAGACCTACGAGCAGTACTTC
V: TRBV18
J: TRBJ2-7
size: -
D: TRBD2

CDR3: CASSLTWANEKLFF
DNA: TGTGCCAGCAGCCTTACCTGGGCTAATGAAAAACTGTTTTTT
V: TRBV27
J: TRBJ1-4
size: -
D: -

CDR3: CASSSTSGAENIQYF
DNA: TGTGCCAGCAGCTCTACTTCTGGAGCGGAAAACATTCAGTACTTC
V: TRBV7-3
J: TRBJ2-4
size: -
D: -

CDR3: CASSPQTGHPSREKLFF
DNA: TGTGCCAGCAGCCCGCAGACAGGCCACCCCTCGCGTGAAAAACTGTTTTTT
V: TRBV5-4
J: TRBJ1-4
size: -
D: -

CDR3: CASSLYRGVNTEAFF
DNA: TGTGCCAGCAGCTTGTACAGGGGTGTGAACACTGAAGCTTTCTTT
V: TRBV5-6
J: TRBJ1-1
size: -
D: TRBD1

CDR3: CASSLGNSQQNTEAFF
DNA: TGTGCCAGCAGCTTAGGTAACTCACAGCAGAACACTGAAGCTTTCTTT
V: TRBV11-3
J: TRBJ1-1
size: -
D: -

CDR3: CASSSTLGGEQFF
DNA: TGTGCCAGCAGCTCCACGCTCGGGGGGGAGCAGTTCTTC
V: TRBV7-3
J: TRBJ2-1
size: -
D: TRBD2

CDR3: CASSDGGLYNSPLHF
DNA: TGTGCCAGCAGCGATGGGGGCCTCTATAATTCACCCCTCCACTTT
V: TRBV9
J: TRBJ1-6
size: -
D: -

CDR3: CATSRDSPLIYSGANVLTF
DNA: TGTGCCACCAGCAGAGATTCTCCTTTAATCTACTCTGGGGCCAACGTCCTGACTTTC
V: TRBV15
J: TRBJ2-6
size: -
D: -

CDR3: CAWSANSGNTIYF
DNA: TGTGCCTGGAGTGCTAACTCTGGAAACACCATATATTTT
V: TRBV30
J: TRBJ1-3
size: -
D: -

CDR3: CASSLGQLNQPQHF
DNA: TGTGCCAGCAGCTTAGGTCAGCTCAATCAGCCCCAGCATTTT
V: TRBV7-2
J: TRBJ1-5
size: -
D: -

CDR3: CASIRYRAKKEQFF
DNA: TGTGCCAGCATCCGATACCGGGCCAAAAAAGAGCAGTTCTTC
V: TRBV5-8
J: TRBJ2-1
size: few
D: -

CDR3: CASTRVPQYYGYTF
DNA: TGTGCCAGCACGCGAGTTCCCCAATACTATGGCTACACCTTC
V: TRBV28
J: TRBJ1-2
size: -
D: -

CDR3: CATRPDRSGYSPLHF
DNA: TGTGCCACCAGGCCGGACAGGTCAGGTTATTCACCCCTCCACTTT
V: TRBV15
J: TRBJ1-6
size: -
D: TRBD1

CDR3: CASSVQLNTEAFF
DNA: TGTGCCAGCAGCGTACAGTTGAACACTGAAGCTTTCTTT
V: TRBV7-2
J: TRBJ1-1
size: -
D: -

CDR3: CASSVAVAGNAYNEQFF
DNA: TGTGCCAGCAGCGTAGCAGTAGCGGGGAATGCCTACAATGAGCAGTTCTTC
V: TRBV9
J: TRBJ2-1
size: -
D: TRBD2

CDR3: CAISESSVDGYTF
DNA: TGTGCCATCAGTGAGTCGAGCGTAGACGGCTACACCTTC
V: TRBV10-3
J: TRBJ1-2
size: -
D: -

CDR3: CASSDPGGADTQYF
DNA: TGTGCCAGCAGTGACCCTGGGGGCGCAGATACGCAGTATTTT
V: TRBV6-4
J: TRBJ2-3
size: -
D: -

CDR3: CASSLTGQNTEAFF
DNA: TGTGCCAGCAGCTTAACAGGGCAGAACACTGAAGCTTTCTTT
V: TRBV7-9
J: TRBJ1-1
size: -
D: -

CDR3: CASSVITVEQYF
DNA: TGTGCCAGCAGTGTTATAACGGTGGAACAGTACTTC
V: TRBV2
J: TRBJ2-7
size: once
D: -

CDR3: CASSYASGGADTGELFF
DNA: TGTGCCAGCAGTTACGCCAGCGGGGGGGCCGACACCGGGGAGCTGTTTTTT
V: TRBV6-2/TRBV6-3
J: TRBJ2-2
size: -
D: TRBD2

CDR3: CASSLLLGGEAFF
DNA: TGTGCCAGCAGCTTATTGCTCGGGGGAGAAGCTTTCTTT
V: TRBV5-5
J: TRBJ1-1
size: -
D: -

CDR3: CASSLGGLYGYTF
DNA: TGTGCCAGCAGCTTAGGCGGCCTCTATGGCTACACCTTC
V: TRBV7-3
J: TRBJ1-2
size: -
D: -

CDR3: CASSFGGLLYEQYF
DNA: TGTGCCAGCAGCTTTGGGGGGCTCCTCTACGAGCAGTACTTC
V: TRBV11-1
J: TRBJ2-7
size: -
D: -

CDR3: CASSIATLQPLHF
DNA: TGTGCCAGTAGTATAGCGACGCTTCAACCCCTCCACTTT
V: TRBV19
J: TRBJ1-6
size: -
D: -

CDR3: CASSYSDRDGYTF
DNA: TGTGCCAGCAGTTACTCGGACAGGGATGGCTACACCTTC
V: TRBV6-5
J: TRBJ1-2
size: -
D: TRBD1

CDR3: CASSRGGMGEKLFF
DNA: TGTGCCAGCAGCCGAGGGGGCATGGGTGAAAAACTGTTTTTT
V: TRBV27
J: TRBJ1-4
size: -
D: TRBD1

CDR3: CASSLVGGDTEAFF
DNA: TGTGCCAGCAGCTTGGTGGGGGGGGACACTGAAGCTTTCTTT
V: TRBV5-4
J: TRBJ1-1
size: -
D: -

CDR3: CSASRGADSPLHF
DNA: TGCAGTGCTAGTAGGGGGGCTGATTCACCCCTCCACTTT
V: TRBV20-1
J: TRBJ1-6
size: -
D: -

CDR3: CASRKQGIDQPQHF
DNA: TGTGCCAGCAGAAAACAGGGGATCGATCAGCCCCAGCATTTT
V: TRBV6-5
J: TRBJ1-5
size: -
D: TRBD1

CDR3: CASSVTPGQGDGYTF
DNA: TGTGCCAGCAGCGTCACGCCGGGACAGGGGGATGGCTACACCTTC
V: TRBV9
J: TRBJ1-2
size: -
D: TRBD1

CDR3: CASSSQIGRGDEQYF
DNA: TGTGCCAGCAGCTCCCAGATAGGCAGAGGGGACGAGCAGTACTTC
V: TRBV5-5
J: TRBJ2-7
size: -
D: -

CDR3: CASTGDRRGEAFF
DNA: TGTGCCAGCACGGGAGACAGGCGAGGTGAAGCTTTCTTT
V: TRBV2
J: TRBJ1-1
size: -
D: -

CDR3: CASNQPGADTEAFF
DNA: TGTGCCAGCAACCAACCCGGGGCGGACACTGAAGCTTTCTTT
V: TRBV5-4
J: TRBJ1-1
size: -
D: -

CDR3: CASSLPDRIAHTF
DNA: TGTGCCAGCAGTTTACCGGACAGGATCGCCCACACCTTC
V: TRBV28
J: TRBJ1-2
size: -
D: TRBD1

CDR3: CASSLERPGRTTGELFF
DNA: TGTGCCAGCAGCTTAGAAAGGCCAGGGCGCACCACCGGGGAGCTGTTTTTT
V: TRBV11-3
J: TRBJ2-2
size: -
D: -

CDR3: CASSARFSGTEAFF
DNA: TGTGCCAGCAGTGCAAGATTTTCGGGCACTGAAGCTTTCTTT
V: TRBV2
J: TRBJ1-1
size: -
D: -

CDR3: CASGESYEQYF
DNA: TGTGCCAGCGGCGAGTCTTACGAGCAGTACTTC
V: TRBV7-9
J: TRBJ2-7
size: -
D: -

CDR3: CSASPGQGVSYEQYF
DNA: TGCAGTGCTAGTCCGGGACAGGGGGTTTCCTACGAGCAGTACTTC
V: TRBV20-1
J: TRBJ2-7
size: -
D: TRBD1

CDR3: CASSSGTGGTEAFF
DNA: TGTGCCAGTAGTTCCGGGACAGGGGGTACTGAAGCTTTCTTT
V: TRBV19
J: TRBJ1-1
size: -
D: TRBD1

CDR3: CASSGGQGGNQPQHF
DNA: TGTGCCAGCAGTGGAGGACAGGGAGGCAATCAGCCCCAGCATTTT
V: TRBV28
J: TRBJ1-5
size: -
D: TRBD1

CDR3: CASSSRRDRIRTGELFF
DNA: TGTGCCAGCAGTTCAAGAAGGGACAGAATTCGTACCGGGGAGCTGTTTTTT
V: TRBV27
J: TRBJ2-2
size: once
D: TRBD1